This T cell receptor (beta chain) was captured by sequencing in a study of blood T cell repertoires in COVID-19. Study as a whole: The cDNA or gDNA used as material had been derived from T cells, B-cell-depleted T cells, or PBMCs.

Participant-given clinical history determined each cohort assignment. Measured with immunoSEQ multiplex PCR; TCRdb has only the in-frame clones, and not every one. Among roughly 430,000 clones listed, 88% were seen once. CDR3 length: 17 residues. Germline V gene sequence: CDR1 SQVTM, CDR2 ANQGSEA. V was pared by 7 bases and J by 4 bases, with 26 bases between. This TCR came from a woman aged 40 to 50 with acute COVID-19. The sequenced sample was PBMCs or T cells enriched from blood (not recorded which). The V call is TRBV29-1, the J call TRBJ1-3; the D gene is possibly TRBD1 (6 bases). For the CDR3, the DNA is TGCAGCGGTGTTATTCCAGGGTCAGGGGTGCCAGGAAACACCATATATTTT. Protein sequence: CSGVIPGSGVPGNTIYF.